The 25 T cell receptor beta chains below come from one sample, sequenced in a study of blood T cells in healthy people across ages. Alongside a J-beta primer mix, a sample-barcoded 5' primer served in a second PCR lasting roughly 7 to 12 cycles. Each CDR3 protein is one row after TCRdb ran MiXCR on the 5' RACE reads. Of 920,000 or so distinct CDR3 sequences in the sample, 45% were seen once. Sequencing was performed on blood. Receptors originate from a woman aged 60 to 75 in good health.

CDR3 sequence (DNA): TGTGCCTGGAGTGGGGGGCGGGCGAACACCGGGGAGCTGTTTTTT. It translates to CAWSGGRANTGELFF. The V call is TRBV30, the J call TRBJ2-2; D is possibly TRBD1 (6 bases). Germline CDR1 GTSNPN, CDR2 SVGIG (reference sequence). This CDR3 has 15 residues. The V end lost 1 base, the J end lost 0 bases, and 9 bases lay between the germline ends.

The J gene is TRBJ2-1, the V gene TRBV24-1, with 7 bases fitting TRBD2. V shed 8 bases and J 7 bases; nucleotides not matched to a gene: 7. This CDR3 region has 13 residues. The germline CDR1 and CDR2 sequences are KGHDR and SFDVKD. CDR3 nucleotide sequence: TGTGCCACCACGGCGGGAGCCAGGAATGAGCAGTTCTTC. Its protein product is CATTAGARNEQFF.

The chain carries TRBV27 and TRBJ2-5; 8 bases map to TRBD2. This CDR3 comprises 14 residues. The V gene end was trimmed by 5 bases and the J gene end by 5 bases; junction bases not matched to a gene: 7. CDR1 is MNHEY and CDR2 is SMNVEV in the germline V gene (reference sequence). Written as DNA, the CDR3 is TGTGCCAGCAGTCACGGGACTAGGTTTGAGACCCAGTACTTC. Translated, it gives CASSHGTRFETQYF.

This chain uses TRBV5-6 with TRBJ2-1; D might be TRBD2 (7 bases). Germline CDR1 reads SGHDT; CDR2 reads YYEEEE. This CDR3 spans 17 amino acids. The V end was cut by 4 bases, the J end by 5 bases, with 22 bases between. The CDR3 region is CASSTPFGGPSNNEQFF. The CDR3 coding sequence is TGTGCCAGCAGCACCCCTTTCGGGGGGCCCTCTAACAATGAGCAGTTCTTC.

The chain recombines TRBV6-1 with TRBJ2-1, with TRBD2 matching over 11 bases. Germline V gives CDR1 MNHNS, CDR2 SASEGT. This CDR3 is built from 16 residues. The V gene end was trimmed by 0 bases and the J gene end by 3 bases; junction bases not matched to a gene: 1. CDR3 amino acids: CASSEALAGGYNEQFF. The CDR3, as DNA: TGTGCCAGCAGTGAAGCGCTAGCGGGAGGCTACAATGAGCAGTTCTTC.

This clonotype has only a few counts. CDR3 sequence (DNA): TGCGCCAGCAGCTGGGGACAGGGACAATACGAGCAGTACTTC. It yields the protein CASSWGQGQYEQYF. This chain links TRBV5-1 with TRBJ2-7, with 9 bases that match TRBD1. Germline-derived CDR1 and CDR2 are SGHRS and YFSETQ. V trimming: 3 bases; J trimming: 4 bases; junction bases outside the gene matches: 5. CDR3 length: 14 residues.

This chain joins TRBV13 and TRBJ2-2; 8 bases are a match to TRBD1. V lost 6 bases, J lost 6 bases, and 6 bases stayed unmatched. Germline V gene data show CDR1 as PRHDT and CDR2 as FYEKMQ (reference sequence). This CDR3 is built from 14 residues. The CDR3: CASSPPTGAGELFF. The CDR3 DNA sequence: TGTGCCAGCAGTCCGCCGACAGGGGCCGGGGAGCTGTTTTTT.

The genes are TRBV25-1 and TRBJ1-4; TRBD1 aligns across 11 bases. Germline V gene sequence: CDR1 MGHDK, CDR2 SYGVNS. V lost 3 bases and J lost 3; bases outside the gene matches: 12. This CDR3 is built from 19 residues. The CDR3 reads CASSDLGTGGRRANEKLFF. CDR3 in DNA: TGTGCCAGCAGTGACCTGGGGACAGGGGGGCGTAGGGCTAATGAAAAACTGTTTTTT.

This clonotype was seen more than once but under ten times. V gene TRBV20-1 combines with J gene TRBJ2-3; D tentatively fits TRBD1 or TRBD2 (7 bases each). CDR1 is DFQATT, CDR2 SNEGSKA, per germline (reference sequence). V was clipped by 0 bases and J by 5 bases, with 12 bases between them. This CDR3 contains 14 residues. The CDR3 loop is CSARDGRGGDTQYF. In DNA form, the CDR3 reads TGCAGTGCTAGAGATGGCAGGGGGGGAGATACGCAGTATTTT.

This chain uses TRBV6-2 or TRBV6-3 with TRBJ2-1, with 11 bases matching TRBD2. The CDR3 covers 15 residues. Losses at the gene ends were 6 bases for V and 8 bases for J; bases not matched to a gene: 9. Germline V gene lookup returns CDR1 MNHEY and CDR2 SVGEGT. CDR3 DNA: TGTGCCAGCAGGGATACTAGCGGGAGTCTGGATGAGCAGTTCTTC. Translated: CASRDTSGSLDEQFF.

This chain uses TRBV7-8 with TRBJ2-5; 9 bases map to TRBD1. This CDR3 is built from 17 residues. Germline trimming cut 0 bases from V and 3 bases from J; bases unmatched to any gene: 8. Germline V gene data show CDR1 as SGHVS and CDR2 as FQNEAQ. CDR3 sequence (DNA): TGTGCCAGCAGCTTAGCCGAGTTGTGGACAGGGGAAGAGACCCAGTACTTC. It is translated as CASSLAELWTGEETQYF.

This clonotype was detected only a few times. This chain joins TRBV3-1 and TRBJ2-1; D call uncertain. CDR1 and CDR2 (germline): LGHDT, YNNKEL (reference sequence). V lost 4 bases to trimming and J lost 0 bases, with 7 bases between them. This CDR3 contains 14 residues. For the CDR3, the DNA is TGTGCCAGCAGCCGGGTAAACTCCTACAATGAGCAGTTCTTC. Amino acid sequence: CASSRVNSYNEQFF.

This clonotype has a handful of counts. The V gene is TRBV6-4, the J gene TRBJ2-1; 7 nucleotides line up with TRBD1. This CDR3 spans 13 amino acids. Germline V gives CDR1 MRHNA, CDR2 SNTAGT. J gave up 6 bases and V 3 bases, and 2 bases lay outside the gene matches. The CDR3 DNA reads as TGTGCCAGCAGTGAAAACAGGGGCAATGAGCAGTTCTTC. Translating it yields CASSENRGNEQFF.

The chain uses TRBV7-9 and TRBJ1-2; D call uncertain. In germline, CDR1 is SEHNR, CDR2 FQNEAQ (reference sequence). CDR3 length: 14 residues. Trimming cost V 0 bases and J 3 bases, with 8 bases left between them. The CDR3 DNA reads as TGTGCCAGCAGCTTAGCGGCGGCGGACTATGGCTACACCTTC. This sequence encodes CASSLAAADYGYTF.

This chain joins TRBV4-1 and TRBJ2-7, with a possible D match to TRBD2 (5 bases). V dropped 2 bases and J dropped 4 bases, with 12 bases sitting between them. This CDR3 region has 14 residues. Germline values: CDR1 MGHRA, CDR2 YSYEKL. CDR3 in amino acids: CASSQNPTGYEQYF. The CDR3 DNA is TGCGCCAGCAGCCAAAACCCGACGGGATACGAGCAGTACTTC.

The V gene is TRBV20-1, the J gene TRBJ2-7; D might be TRBD2 (5 bases). Trimming stripped 5 bases from V and 0 bases from J, with 11 bases between. CDR3 length: 13 amino acids. Germline-derived CDR1 and CDR2 are DFQATT and SNEGSKA (reference sequence). The CDR3 bases are TGCAGTGCTGCGTCCGGGATCTCCTACGAGCAGTACTTC. It translates to CSAASGISYEQYF.

The gene calls are TRBV5-1 and TRBJ2-5, with 8 bases matching TRBD2. V shed 4 bases, J shed 3 bases, and the junction held 5 bases outside the gene matches. The CDR3 length is 14 residues. From germline, CDR1 is SGHRS and CDR2 YFSETQ. CDR3 in DNA: TGCGCCAGCAGCCTTAGCGGGGCCAAAGAGACCCAGTACTTC. Translating gives CASSLSGAKETQYF. Full variable domain (missing parts from reference TRBV5-1 and TRBJ2-5): KAGVTQTPRYLIKTRGQQVTLSCSPISGHRSVSWYQQTPGQGLQFLFEYFSETQRNKGNFPGRFSGRQFSNSRSEMNVSTLELGDSALYLCASSLSGAKETQYFGPGTRLLVL.

This rearrangement joins TRBV5-6 to TRBJ2-6, with 10 bases that match TRBD1. This CDR3 contains 19 residues. The V gene's germline CDR1 is SGHDT and CDR2 YYEEEE. V was clipped by 2 bases and J by 0 bases; unmatched bases: 8. CDR3 amino acids: CASSFRQGAPLSGANVLTF. CDR3 DNA: TGTGCCAGCAGCTTCCGACAGGGGGCACCTCTCTCTGGGGCCAACGTCCTGACTTTC.

This clonotype was counted between two and nine times. The chain has TRBV2 and TRBJ2-3; 7 positions agree with TRBD2. Losses at the gene ends were 5 bases for V and 0 bases for J; bases not matched to a gene: 2. Germline CDR1 reads SNHLY; CDR2 reads FYNNEI. The CDR3 totals 14 residues. As DNA, the CDR3 is TGTGCCAGCAGTAATAGCGGGAGCACAGATACGCAGTATTTT. It specifies CASSNSGSTDTQYF.

The genes are TRBV6-5 and TRBJ1-2; D may be TRBD1 (5 bases). Between the trimmed V and J ends, which lost 5 bases and 8 bases, there was a span of 18 bases. The CDR3 is 14 amino acids. Germline CDR1 MNHEY, CDR2 SVGAGI. CDR3 DNA: TGTGCCAGCAGTACTGGGGTCCGGGGCGTGGGCTACACCTTC. Translated: CASSTGVRGVGYTF.

CDR3 sequence (DNA): TGCAGCGTTGTAAGGGTGGGGTTCAATGAGCAGTTCTTC. Its translation is CSVVRVGFNEQFF. The V and J genes are TRBV29-1 and TRBJ2-1; D is ambiguous. CDR1 is SQVTM, CDR2 ANQGSEA, per germline. The V end was cut by 4 bases, the J end by 6 bases, with 13 bases between. The CDR3 runs to 13 residues.

The chain joins TRBV29-1 to TRBJ2-7, with 7 bases identical to TRBD1. The DNA matches TRBJ2-5 better at its end, which makes the J call doubtful. Per germline, CDR1 SQVTM and CDR2 ANQGSEA. The CDR3 extends over 15 amino acids. The CDR3: CSVEDPTGAQRTQYF. In nucleotides, the CDR3 is TGCAGCGTTGAAGATCCCACAGGGGCCCAAAGGACCCAGTACTTC.

This chain uses TRBV6-1 with TRBJ2-1; TRBD2 matches 9 bases. Germline-derived CDR1 and CDR2 are MNHNS and SASEGT. CDR3 length equals 16 residues. The V and J ends lost 2 bases and 13 bases, in that order; junction bases with no gene match: 15. The CDR3 bases are TGTGCCAGCAGTGAATTAGGACTAGCGAATGTGGAGACCCAGTTCTTC. Translating gives CASSELGLANVETQFF.

The chain links TRBV20-1 to TRBJ2-2; no definite D call. Trimming took 3 bases from V and 4 from J, leaving 9 bases between them. Germline CDR1 and CDR2: DFQATT and SNEGSKA (reference sequence). CDR3 length equals 13 residues. CDR3 sequence (DNA): TGCAGTGCTAGGGACGGCGGCACCGGGGAGCTGTTTTTT. This sequence encodes CSARDGGTGELFF.

This clonotype has just a few counts. The V call is TRBV6-5, the J call TRBJ2-1; unclear D gene. Germline CDR1 MNHEY, CDR2 SVGAGI. Between the trimmed V and J ends, which lost 6 bases and 9 bases, there was a span of 12 bases. This CDR3 is 12 amino acids long. The DNA for the CDR3 is TGTGCCAGCAGCTGGAAGGAGAGTGAGCAGTTCTTC. This sequence encodes CASSWKESEQFF.